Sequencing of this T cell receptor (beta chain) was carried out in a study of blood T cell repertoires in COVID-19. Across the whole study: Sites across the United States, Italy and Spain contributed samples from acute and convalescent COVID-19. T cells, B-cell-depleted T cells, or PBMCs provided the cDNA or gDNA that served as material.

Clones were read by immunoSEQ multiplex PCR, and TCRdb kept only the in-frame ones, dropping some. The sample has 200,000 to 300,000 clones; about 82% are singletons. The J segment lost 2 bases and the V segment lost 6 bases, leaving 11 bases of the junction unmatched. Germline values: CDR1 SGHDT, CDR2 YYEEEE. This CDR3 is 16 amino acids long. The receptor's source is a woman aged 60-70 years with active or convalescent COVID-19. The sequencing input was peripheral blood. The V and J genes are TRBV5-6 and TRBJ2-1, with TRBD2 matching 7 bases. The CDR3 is CASTLGGGSPYNEQFF. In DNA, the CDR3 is TGTGCCAGCACCCTGGGAGGCGGGAGTCCCTACAATGAGCAGTTCTTC.